Below, one T cell receptor beta chain is given with its context. The clone's antigen remains unknown. No much larger clone exists at a distance of one base, and base qualities are not known. This sample is part of a study of early T cells in non-severe SARS-CoV-2 infection (dated by TCRdb to about 2021). Concerning the study at large: Because TCR sequencing was done on bulk RNA from unsorted whole blood, the alpha and beta chains could not be paired.

A case-control design nested within a healthcare worker cohort in London, UK, was used, with weekly nasopharyngeal swab PCR tests and blood sampling performed. Healthcare workers were enrolled in the week of the UK lockdown, from 23 to 31 March 2020, and were followed every week for up to about 16 weeks. At the junction V is shortened by 0 bases and J by 1 base, with 7 bases in between. The CDR3, cysteine through phenylalanine, is 14 amino acids long. CDR3 DNA only is kept here, 42 bases in frame from base 1. CDR1 and CDR2, per the germline V gene, are LGHNA and YSLEER. The full study reports these points: VDJdb matching was skewed toward anti-spike CD8 responses and likely underestimated virus-specific expansions by missing private and CD4 specificities.

Libraries were constructed by 5' RACE. The reads were generated on a NextSeq 500. Unique molecular identifiers were attached to individual cDNA molecules in the TCR library protocol so that sequencing error and PCR bias could be corrected. Both TCR alpha and beta chains were sequenced, and tight co-correlation was observed between alpha and beta sequence abundances in each sample. In the paper's pipeline: Decombinator V4 was used to annotate the V gene, J gene and CDR3 of the TCR sequences. Expanded TCRs were defined as changing significantly between any two time points under a Poisson model with p below 0.0001. Abundances of TCRs were expressed as counts per million after normalisation to the total number of TCRs sequenced in each sample. MAIT TCRs were defined by TRAV1-2 paired with TRAJ12, TRAJ20 or TRAJ33, and iNKT TCRs by TRAV10 paired with TRAJ18. A search of VDJdb, accessed on 1 November 2021, was run for TCRs annotated to CMV, EBV and SARS-CoV-2, with TCRs annotated for multiple antigens excluded. TCRdb passed the public sequencing reads through fastp at Q25 and MiXCR, retaining productive beta sequences. Duplicate CDR3 protein sequences are folded into a single record with the most common DNA and genes. TCRdb's processing, not the authors' own work, is the source of the V and J calls. The sample table shows 68,000 or so distinct CDR3 sequences, and roughly 10% are seen once. Around 6.1% of the sample is in the top ten clones.

The sample comprised whole blood. The clonotype originates from an adult who was a healthcare worker with PCR-confirmed SARS-CoV-2 infection or an uninfected control (not recorded which). This chain is built from TRBV4-3 and TRBJ2-7, with the D gene not confidently named. CDR3 region: CASSQDWWSYEQYF. The bases are TGCGCCAGCAGCCAAGATTGGTGGTCCTACGAGCAGTACTTC.